This T cell receptor beta chain is drawn from a study of identical twins. A universal primer binding site was introduced by template switching. The final cDNA contained unique molecular identifiers. TCRdb re-analysed the 5' RACE reads in MiXCR, keeping a single row per CDR3 protein. Of a few hundred thousand distinct CDR3 sequences listed, 18% are singletons. The germline V gene has CDR1 MNHNS and CDR2 SASEGT. The CDR3 extends over 14 amino acids. V shed 4 bases and J 5 bases; nucleotides not matched to a gene: 6. This clonotype was counted at least ten times. This sequence originates from a man aged 45-65 years in good health. Sequencing was carried out using naive T cells sorted from blood. The V gene is TRBV6-1, the J gene TRBJ1-2; TRBD1 agrees at 8 bases. The CDR3 DNA sequence: TGTGCCAGCAGTGGATCGGGACAGGTATATGGCTACACCTTC. This encodes CASSGSGQVYGYTF.